One and the same sample provided the 23 T cell receptor beta chains below, sequenced in a study of breast tumors, draining lymph nodes, adjacent tissues (TCRdb year 2016). The receptor library was made with multiplex PCR. For sequencing, an Illumina HiSeq 2000 was employed. TCRdb handled the public reads itself, with Q25 trimming in fastp and clone calling in MiXCR, and kept productive beta chains. A single entry per CDR3 protein holds the most common genes and DNA from its merged rows. The sample profile shows 200,000 to 250,000 distinct CDR3 sequences; less than 40% of them were found once. The ten largest clonotypes hold approximately 4% of the sample. The axillary draining lymph nodes of breast cancer patients were the source of the lymph node samples. Material for sequencing was axillary lymph node tissue. Source of these receptors: a female donor with breast cancer. Some clones in this sample may be carry-over from other donors' samples.

The chain uses TRBV6-2 or TRBV6-3 and TRBJ2-1; 8 positions agree with TRBD2. Trimming at V came to 8 bases and at J to 7 bases, leaving 10 bases not matched to a gene. CDR3 length: 14 amino acids. In germline, CDR1 is MNHEY, CDR2 SVGEGT. CDR3 bases: TGTGCCAGCGCCAGGAGCGGGGGAAGGAATGAGCAGTTCTTC. It specifies CASARSGGRNEQFF.

This clonotype was recorded many times. The gene calls are TRBV7-2 and TRBJ1-6; no definite D call. V lost 5 bases and J lost 10, with 12 bases in between. CDR3 length equals 13 residues. The germline gives CDR1 SGHTA, CDR2 FQGNSA. CDR3 sequence: CASSAVPTSPLHF. The CDR3 DNA sequence: TGTGCCAGCAGCGCCGTCCCTACGTCACCCCTCCACTTT.

About this clonotype itself: A read error may explain this, as a much larger clone is one base away. The CDR3 carries no conserved terminal phenylalanine or tryptophan, so it likely arises from a read error. The J gene is TRBJ2-1, the V gene TRBV11-2; 8 bases agree with TRBD2. Germline V gene sequence: CDR1 SGHAT, CDR2 FQNNGV. V lost 2 bases, J lost 4 bases, and 4 bases stayed unmatched. The length of the CDR3 is 15 residues. CDR3 sequence: CASSLTSGKYNEQFL. The CDR3 DNA reads TGTGCCAGCAGCTTAACTAGCGGAAAGTACAATGAGCAGTTCCTC.

This clonotype was recorded many times. This chain links TRBV6-6 with TRBJ2-3; 7 bases align to TRBD2. The CDR3 covers 15 residues. The V and J ends lost 6 bases and 2 bases, in that order; junction bases with no gene match: 8. CDR1 MNHNY and CDR2 SVGAGI come from the germline V gene (reference sequence). The CDR3 sequence is CASRAQGLNTDTQYF. The CDR3 DNA reads as TGTGCCAGCAGGGCTCAGGGACTAAACACAGATACGCAGTATTTT.

There are many counts of this clonotype. This chain joins TRBV19 and TRBJ2-3; tentatively, D is TRBD2 (5 bases). This CDR3 spans 13 amino acids. The germline gives CDR1 LNHDA, CDR2 SQIVND (reference sequence). V gave up 3 bases and J gave up 4 bases, with 8 bases separating them. In DNA form, the CDR3 reads TGTGCCAGTAGTATCCGGGGAGCAGATACGCAGTATTTT. Translated: CASSIRGADTQYF.

The chain uses TRBV7-9 and TRBJ2-2, with D possibly TRBD1 on 7 matching bases. Between the trimmed V and J ends, which lost 5 bases and 2 bases, there was a span of 15 bases. The CDR3 contains 16 residues. Germline V gives CDR1 SEHNR, CDR2 FQNEAQ (reference sequence). As DNA, the CDR3 is TGTGCCAGCAGCATTGCAGGGGGGTACAACACCGGGGAGCTGTTTTTT. Translated: CASSIAGGYNTGELFF.

Comment on this clonotype: Here the CDR3 omits its conserved ending phenylalanine or tryptophan, so a read error is the likely source. No DNA is shown, since the ends of the CDR3 on it are uncertain; the CDR3 is the one TCRdb lists. The V gene is TRBV5-1, the J gene TRBJ2-5; the D call in the table, TRBD1, was not verified against the DNA. Counting both end residues, the CDR3 totals 18 amino acids. Germline V gene lookup returns CDR1 SGHRS and CDR2 YFSETQ. This CDR3 is CASSGNPGQGAHGYTFGS.

This clonotype was observed many times. The genes are TRBV7-8 and TRBJ1-6, with no clear D. The CDR3 contains 14 residues. Trimming took 1 base from V and 8 from J, leaving 9 bases between them. Germline CDR1 and CDR2: SGHVS and FQNEAQ. The CDR3 DNA sequence: TGTGCCAGCAGCTTAGAGGTTTCGGATTCACCCCTCCACTTT. Residues: CASSLEVSDSPLHF.

As concerns this clonotype: Given a much more abundant clone one base away, this may be a read error. V and J are TRBV4-3 and TRBJ1-6, with D possibly matching TRBD1 (5 bases). This CDR3 contains 17 residues. CDR1 and CDR2 (germline): LGHNA, YSLEER. Here the CDR3 DNA reads TGCGCCAGCAGCCAAGAAATTCCCGGACACATTAATTCACCCCCCCACTTT. It specifies CASSQEIPGHINSPPHF.

This clonotype was counted ten times or more. The V gene is TRBV19, the J gene TRBJ2-2, with 8 bases lining up with TRBD2. This CDR3 has 14 amino acids. V dropped 4 bases and J dropped 4; count of bases not matched to a gene: 2. Germline CDR1 reads LNHDA; CDR2 reads SQIVND (reference sequence). CDR3 DNA: TGTGCCAGTAGTACGGGAGGGGTCACCGGGGAGCTGTTTTTT. The encoded protein is CASSTGGVTGELFF.

Worth noting for this clonotype: Given a much more abundant clone one base away, this may be a read error. The chain has TRBV5-1 and TRBJ2-3, with D possibly being TRBD1 (5 bases). Germline-derived CDR1 and CDR2 are SGHRS and YFSETQ. The CDR3 has 15 amino acids. Trimming shortened V by 4 bases and J by 3 bases, and 15 bases separated the two germline ends. Written as DNA, the CDR3 is TGCGCCAGCAGCGGTATTGGGGCAGGAACAGATACGCAGTATTTT. Its protein is CASSGIGAGTDTQYF.

This clonotype occurred many times. This rearrangement joins TRBV2 to TRBJ2-7; the D is unclear. The CDR3 totals 14 residues. From germline, CDR1 is SNHLY and CDR2 FYNNEI. Trimming removed 6 bases from V and 3 bases from J, with 15 bases in between. The chain's CDR3 is CASSPGPPIYEQYF. CDR3 in DNA: TGTGCCAGCAGCCCCGGACCGCCGATCTACGAGCAGTACTTC.

Comment on this clonotype: Germline and junction disagree at one end, which may indicate a read error. This chain uses TRBV25-1 with TRBJ1-4, with D unclear. The CDR3 length is 13 residues. The germline V gene has CDR1 MGHDK and CDR2 SYGVNS. CDR3 residues: CASTGLGDEKLLF. CDR3 in DNA: TGTGCCAGCACCGGGCTTGGGGATGAAAAACTGCTTTTT. The full variable domain, in which reference TRBV25-1 and TRBJ1-4 provide the parts outside the CDR3, is EADIYQTPRYLVIGTGKKITLECSQTMGHDKMYWYQQDPGMELHLIHYSYGVNSTEKGDLSSESTVSRIRTEHFPLTLESARPSHTSQYLCASTGLGDEKLLFGSGTQLSVL.

There are many counts of this clonotype. The rearrangement uses TRBV2 and TRBJ2-1, with D perhaps matching TRBD1 (5 bases). The V and J ends lost 6 bases and 2 bases respectively, with 11 bases between them. The CDR3 consists of 14 residues. Germline CDR1 reads SNHLY; CDR2 reads FYNNEI. The CDR3 here is CASSAGQTYNEQFF. In nucleotides, the CDR3 is TGTGCCAGCAGCGCAGGGCAGACCTACAATGAGCAGTTCTTC. Full variable domain (missing parts from reference TRBV2 and TRBJ2-1): EPEVTQTPSHQVTQMGQEVILRCVPISNHLYFYWYRQILGQKVEFLVSFYNNEISEKSEIFDDQFSVERPDGSNFTLKIRSTKLEDSAMYFCASSAGQTYNEQFFGPGTRLTVL.

This clonotype was observed at least ten times. This chain joins TRBV25-1 and TRBJ1-2; D unresolved. This CDR3 has 14 residues. Germline V gives CDR1 MGHDK, CDR2 SYGVNS. V was trimmed by 4 bases and J by 2 bases, leaving 11 bases between them. The CDR3 here is CASSGTPPNYGYTF. The CDR3 DNA is TGTGCCAGCAGTGGGACCCCGCCCAACTATGGCTACACCTTC.

This clonotype has only a few counts. The chain combines TRBV12-3 or TRBV12-4 with TRBJ2-4, with D perhaps matching TRBD1 (5 bases). The CDR3 is 14 amino acids. The V gene lost 4 bases and the J gene lost 6 bases, with 13 bases spanning the gap. CDR3 DNA: TGTGCCAGCAGTTCCTACCTCGACAGAAACATTCAGTACTTC. This codes for CASSSYLDRNIQYF.

This clonotype was detected ten times or more. The rearrangement uses TRBV4-2 and TRBJ1-3, with 10 bases fitting TRBD1. Germline CDR1 and CDR2: LGHNA and YNFKEQ. Losses at the gene ends were 6 bases for V and 0 bases for J; bases not matched to a gene: 17. This CDR3 is built from 20 residues. The DNA for the CDR3 is TGTGCCAGCAGGAGCCATAGACTCGGGACAGGGGATTTCTCTGGAAACACCATATATTTT. It is translated as CASRSHRLGTGDFSGNTIYF.

As to this clonotype: A much larger clone is a single base away; this may be a read error. The rearrangement joins TRBV7-3 to TRBJ2-1, with 9 bases identical to TRBD1. Germline CDR1 reads SGHTA; CDR2 reads FQGTGA. The CDR3 has 15 amino acids. DNA of the CDR3: TGTGCCAGCAGTTTTTTTGGGGGGACAGGGAGTGAGCAGCTCTTC. Translating it yields CASSFFGGTGSEQLF.

This clonotype was found once. This chain connects TRBV7-2 to TRBJ2-3, with a weak D call TRBD1 (5 bases). The DNA end is more similar to TRBJ1-5, so the J call may be wrong. The germline V gene has CDR1 SGHTA and CDR2 FQGNSA. The CDR3 has 15 amino acids. The CDR3 protein is CASSLTGPSTDTQHF. For the CDR3, the DNA is TGTGCCAGCAGCTTAACGGGGCCTAGCACAGATACGCAGCATTTT.

This clonotype was recorded a few times. At one end, the junction sequence differs from germline, possibly due to a read error. The chain recombines TRBV2 with TRBJ2-6, with a tentative D call TRBD1 (6 bases). Germline loops: CDR1 SNHLY, CDR2 FYNNEI. CDR3 length equals 13 residues. The CDR3, as DNA: TGTGCCAGCAGTGTTCCAGGGGCGAACGTCCTGACTTTC. It is translated as CASSVPGANVLTF.

At least ten counts were recorded for this clonotype. The rearrangement joins TRBV12-3 or TRBV12-4 to TRBJ1-5; 8 bases agree with TRBD1. V shed 2 bases, J shed 7 bases, and the junction held 4 bases outside the gene matches. The CDR3 loop spans 14 amino acids. CDR3 amino acids: CASSLSGGGQPQHF. Here the CDR3 DNA reads TGTGCCAGCAGTTTATCAGGGGGCGGCCAGCCCCAGCATTTT.

The chain links TRBV19 to TRBJ2-3, with 8 bases fitting TRBD1. The trim removed 7 bases at V and 0 bases at J, leaving 9 bases unmatched. CDR1 is LNHDA and CDR2 is SQIVND in the germline V gene (reference sequence). CDR3 size: 16 residues. The CDR3 region is CASTLGTGASTDTQYF. The CDR3 coding sequence is TGTGCCAGTACCTTAGGGACAGGAGCTAGCACAGATACGCAGTATTTT. The entire variable domain, with the rest obtained from reference TRBV19 and TRBJ2-3, is as follows: DGGITQSPKYLFRKEGQNVTLSCEQNLNHDAMYWYRQDPGQGLRLIYYSQIVNDFQKGDIAEGYSVSREKKESFPLTVTSAQKNPTAFYLCASTLGTGASTDTQYFGPGTRLTVL.

This clonotype was counted ten times or more. The chain carries TRBV6-1 and TRBJ1-5; D might be TRBD1 (5 bases). V gave up 8 bases and J gave up 6 bases, with 8 bases separating them. CDR1 is MNHNS, CDR2 SASEGT, per germline. The CDR3 is 11 residues long. CDR3 DNA: TGTGCCAGCGGCCAGGGTCAGCCCCAGCATTTT. This sequence encodes CASGQGQPQHF.